These T cell receptor beta chains were read from a single sample in a study of PD-1 and CTLA-4 blockade in melanoma. Sequencing used immunoSEQ multiplex PCR; TCRdb keeps in-frame clones, though not all of them. Here the sample spans tens of thousands of clones, around 89% being singletons. The input for sequencing was CD8+ T cells from peripheral blood, taken before anti-PD-1 treatment. Receptor source: a human donor with melanoma. CDR3s include the opening cysteine and the closing phenylalanine or tryptophan. D genes are given only for firm matches. Size values are once, few and many counts, or a class for expanded clones, and some rows have none.

TRBJ1-1 | TRBV27 | NA | NA | TGTGCCAGCACTCCCAGAGGAGGGGCCATGAACACTGAAGCTTTCTTT | CASTPRGGAMNTEAFF
TRBJ1-2 | TRBV12-3/TRBV12-4 | NA | NA | TGTGCCAGCAGTGATTCGGGGAATGGCTACACCTTC | CASSDSGNGYTF
TRBJ1-4 | TRBV5-1 | NA | NA | TGCGCCAGCAGCTTGGGCCGGGCCCAGAATAATGAAAAACTGTTTTTT | CASSLGRAQNNEKLFF
TRBJ2-2 | TRBV15 | TRBD2 | NA | TGTGCCACCAGCAGAGCACTAGCGGGGGGGCCAGAGGACGGGGAGCTGTTTTTT | CATSRALAGGPEDGELFF
TRBJ1-2 | TRBV5-1 | NA | NA | TGCGCCAGCAGCTTGAGGTTAGGGTTCGACTATGGCTACACCTTC | CASSLRLGFDYGYTF
TRBJ1-1 | TRBV27 | NA | NA | TGTGCCAGCCTACAGAGCCCCGCGACTGAAGCTTTCTTT | CASLQSPATEAFF
TRBJ1-2 | TRBV28 | NA | NA | TGTGCCAGCAGTCGTCCAACGGTTAAACATGGCTACACCTTC | CASSRPTVKHGYTF
TRBJ2-7 | TRBV6-5 | NA | NA | TGTGCCAGCAGTTGGGACGGGGCTAGCGCCTCCTACGAGCAGTACTTC | CASSWDGASASYEQYF
TRBJ2-4 | TRBV6-5 | NA | NA | TGTGCCAGCTCACCCGGGACCCCAAGGGACATTCAGTACTTC | CASSPGTPRDIQYF
TRBJ2-3 | TRBV28 | TRBD2 | NA | TGTGCCAGCAGTCTTGAGCGGGGGGCCGATTCAGATACGCAGTATTTT | CASSLERGADSDTQYF
TRBJ2-5 | TRBV19 | NA | NA | TGTGCCAGTAGTATAGACGGGGCAGGGGAGACCCAGTACTTC | CASSIDGAGETQYF
TRBJ2-1 | TRBV6-1 | NA | once | TGTGCCAGCAGTAAAGCGCGAGGGGGCTCCTACAATGAGCAGTTCTTC | CASSKARGGSYNEQFF
TRBJ2-7 | TRBV3-1/TRBV3-2 | TRBD2 | NA | TGTGCCAGCAGCCAAGTAGCGGGGGGGACCTACGAGCAGTACTTC | CASSQVAGGTYEQYF
TRBJ2-2 | TRBV28 | NA | few | TGTGCCAGCAGTTTCGCCCACTGGGGGGCGGACACCGGGGAGCTGTTTTTT | CASSFAHWGADTGELFF
TRBJ2-7 | TRBV28 | TRBD1 | medium-sized | TGTGCCACCACCGGGACAGGGGGTTTCGAGCAGTACTTC | CATTGTGGFEQYF
TRBJ2-1 | TRBV6-6 | NA | NA | TGTGCCAGCAGTTACTCGGCCCCAGAGCAGTTCTTC | CASSYSAPEQFF
TRBJ1-6 | TRBV6-5 | TRBD1 | NA | TGTGCCAGCAGTTCGAGGGGGCTGGGTAGGCTCCACTTT | CASSSRGLGRLHF
TRBJ2-5 | TRBV5-1 | TRBD1 | NA | TGCGCCAGCAGCTCCCTAGACAGGGGAGTAAGTCAAGAGACCCAGTACTTC | CASSSLDRGVSQETQYF
TRBJ2-7 | TRBV7-9 | TRBD1 | once | TGTGCCAGCAGCTCAGGGGGCGCGGACGAGCAGTACTTC | CASSSGGADEQYF
TRBJ1-1 | TRBV4-1 | NA | NA | TGCGCCAGCAGCTACCAGGTGGTGGGATCTGAAGCTTTCTTT | CASSYQVVGSEAFF
TRBJ2-1 | TRBV7-9 | NA | NA | TGTGCCAGCAGCTTCCCGGGGCAGGGCCAGAATGAGCAGTTCTTC | CASSFPGQGQNEQFF
TRBJ1-2 | TRBV27 | NA | once | TGTGCCAGCAGTTTATCGGTGGGGTTTAGGAACTATGGCTACACCTTC | CASSLSVGFRNYGYTF
TRBJ2-3 | TRBV18 | NA | NA | TGTGCCAGTCTGAGACTAGAACCAGATACGCAGTATTTT | CASLRLEPDTQYF
TRBJ1-2 | TRBV7-6 | TRBD1 | NA | TGTGCCAGCAGCTTAGAGGGGGCGCCCCACTATGGCTACACCTTC | CASSLEGAPHYGYTF
TRBJ1-2 | TRBV19 | TRBD1 | NA | TGTGCCAGTACCCCGGGACAGGCCTATGGCTACACCTTC | CASTPGQAYGYTF
TRBJ1-1 | TRBV19 | NA | NA | TGTGCCAGTAGTATAGGAGACAGTTTTAACACTGAAGCTTTCTTT | CASSIGDSFNTEAFF
TRBJ2-2 | TRBV6-5 | TRBD1 | few | TGTGCCAGCAGCCTGACAGGGGAGAACACCGGGGAGCTGTTTTTT | CASSLTGENTGELFF
TRBJ2-7 | TRBV7-9 | NA | NA | TGTGCCAGCAGCGCCGCGGGGACCACAGGGCAGTACTTC | CASSAAGTTGQYF
TRBJ2-7 | TRBV7-2 | NA | NA | TGTGCCAGCAGCCCTGGGGTCGAAACGCGCGAGCAGTACTTC | CASSPGVETREQYF
TRBJ2-1 | TRBV5-4 | NA | few | TGTGCCAGCAGCTTGTTTGACTCCTCCTACAATGAGCAGTTCTTC | CASSLFDSSYNEQFF